Listed here are 18 T cell receptor beta chains from one sample, sequenced in a study of T cells in Graves' hyperthyroidism and ophthalmopathy (dated by TCRdb to the late 2010s). Library generation was performed with multiplex PCR. Sequencer: Illumina HiSeq 2000. Amplification of TCR beta CDR3 regions was carried out from RNA transcripts. For the first round of RT-PCR on the TCR CDR3, the HTBI primer set was used together with the Qiagen OneStep RT-PCR kit. Using fastp trimming at Q25 and MiXCR clonotype assembly, TCRdb reanalyzed the public sequencing data and kept in-frame beta chains. Each record represents a unique CDR3 protein, reported with the most common genes and DNA among its rows. Counted in this sample were 500,000 or so distinct CDR3 sequences; roughly 18% of them appeared once. The ten largest clones capture approximately 15% of the sample. The sequencing sample was made of blood. The receptors come from a woman younger than 35 with Graves' ophthalmopathy.

To note about this clonotype: A read error may be the cause here, since a much bigger clone is one base away. The chain couples TRBV6-5 to TRBJ2-5; D unclear. This CDR3 contains 13 residues. CDR1 is MNHEY and CDR2 is SVGAGI in the germline V gene. CDR3 nucleotides: TGTGCCAGCAGTTCCGCCCCCGGAGAGACCCTGTACTTC. It translates to CASSSAPGETLYF.

This clonotype was detected a few times. The chain couples TRBV12-3 or TRBV12-4 to TRBJ2-7; TRBD2 aligns across 7 bases. This CDR3 is 13 amino acids long. The V and J ends lost 7 bases and 2 bases, in that order; junction bases with no gene match: 5. The chain's CDR3 is CASTPSGTYEQYF. The CDR3 DNA reads TGTGCCAGCACCCCTAGCGGCACCTACGAGCAGTACTTC.

This clonotype was seen many times. The gene calls are TRBV30 and TRBJ2-7; tentatively, D is TRBD1 (5 bases). This CDR3 spans 12 amino acids. CDR1 is GTSNPN, CDR2 SVGIG, per germline (reference sequence). Trimming removed 1 base from V and 6 bases from J, with 10 bases in between. The CDR3 loop reads CAWSGGAGEQYF. Written as DNA, the CDR3 is TGTGCCTGGAGTGGTGGGGCAGGCGAGCAGTACTTC.

This clonotype occurred many times. The chain uses TRBV9 and TRBJ2-7; no firm D call. The CDR3 runs to 16 residues. Germline values: CDR1 SGDLS, CDR2 YYNGEE. Trimming shortened V by 0 bases and J by 2 bases, and 15 bases separated the two germline ends. CDR3 DNA: TGTGCCAGCAGCGTAGAGGTTGGATCCAGTCCCTACGAGCAGTACTTC. Encoded protein: CASSVEVGSSPYEQYF.

Ten or more counts support this clonotype. The V call is TRBV3-2, the J call TRBJ2-3; TRBD1, the table's D call, was not compared with the DNA. TRBV3-2 is a known pseudogene. This CDR3 is built from 14 residues. The CDR3 region is CASSRGGYTDTQYF. The CDR3 region has the DNA TGTGCCAGCAGCAGGGGTGGCTACACAGATACGCAGTATTTT.

This clonotype was counted only a few times. The rearrangement joins TRBV29-1 to TRBJ2-1; 12 bases are a match to TRBD2. CDR3 size: 14 residues. J lost 9 bases, V lost 4 bases, and 7 bases had no gene match. CDR1 is SQVTM and CDR2 is ANQGSEA in the germline V gene. The CDR3 region is CSVVLAGGQTEQFF. CDR3 nucleotides: TGCAGCGTTGTACTAGCGGGAGGACAGACTGAGCAGTTCTTC.

This clonotype was seen at least ten times. J is TRBJ1-2 and V is TRBV6-1; possible D gene TRBD1, 5 bases. V gave up 1 base and J gave up 4 bases, with 22 bases separating them. The CDR3 has 18 residues. CDR1 MNHNS and CDR2 SASEGT come from the germline V gene. CDR3 residues: CASSEGDEAGRPGYGYTF. The DNA for the CDR3 is TGTGCCAGCAGTGAAGGGGATGAGGCGGGGCGCCCTGGCTATGGCTACACCTTC.

Of note for this clonotype: A read error may be the cause here, since a much bigger clone is one base away. The J gene is TRBJ1-1, the V gene TRBV27, with 7 bases fitting TRBD1. Germline loops: CDR1 MNHEY, CDR2 SMNVEV (reference sequence). CDR3 size: 13 residues. The CDR3 nucleotides are TGTGCCGGCAGAGACAGGGAGTACGATGAAGCTTTCTTT. Translated: CAGRDREYDEAFF.

A few counts support this clonotype. As DNA, the CDR3 is TGTGCCAGCAGCGTAGGAGTAGCGGAGAGCACAGATACGCAGTATTTT. It specifies CASSVGVAESTDTQYF. The chain employs TRBV9 and TRBJ2-3; D perhaps matches TRBD2 (6 bases). Trimming removed 0 bases at V and 0 bases at J, with 11 bases between. In germline, CDR1 is SGDLS, CDR2 YYNGEE. This CDR3 is 16 amino acids long.

This clonotype was seen a handful of times. The chain links TRBV20-1 to TRBJ1-6; D unclear. Germline loops: CDR1 DFQATT, CDR2 SNEGSKA (reference sequence). V shed 5 bases and J shed 9 bases, with 14 bases lying between them. The CDR3 is made up of 13 amino acids. The CDR3, as DNA: TGCAGTGCTCCCAAGTCAGCTCGTTCACCCCTCCACTTT. Protein product: CSAPKSARSPLHF.

This clonotype was recorded many times. One junction end does not reproduce the germline sequence, and a read error may be involved. This chain connects TRBV7-3 to TRBJ2-7; TRBD2 is a possible D gene (7 bases). CDR3 length equals 14 residues. Germline CDR1 SGHTA, CDR2 FQGTGA. CDR3 DNA sequence: TGTGCCAGCAGCCCAACGGGGGGCCCCTACCAGCAGTACTTC. It codes for CASSPTGGPYQQYF.

This clonotype has at least ten counts. The chain carries TRBV11-2 and TRBJ2-7; TRBD1 aligns across 8 bases. The CDR3 contains 15 residues. V gave up 6 bases and J gave up 2 bases; unmatched junction bases: 9. Germline V gene data show CDR1 as SGHAT and CDR2 as FQNNGV. CDR3 protein: CASRPGGRYTYEQYF. Written as DNA, the CDR3 is TGTGCCAGCAGACCAGGGGGCCGGTACACCTACGAGCAGTACTTC.

This chain connects TRBV7-8 to TRBJ2-1; TRBD2 aligns across 11 bases. From germline, CDR1 is SGHVS and CDR2 FQNEAQ. The CDR3 extends over 16 amino acids. The V and J ends lost 5 bases and 2 bases, in that order; junction bases with no gene match: 5. The CDR3 bases are TGTGCCAGCAGCCGTACTAGCGGGAGCACCTACAATGAGCAGTTCTTC. As protein: CASSRTSGSTYNEQFF.

In this sample, this clonotype turned up a few times. This chain links TRBV20-1 with TRBJ2-1; D is unclear. Between the trimmed V and J ends, which lost 3 bases and 8 bases, there was a span of 11 bases. Per germline, CDR1 DFQATT and CDR2 SNEGSKA (reference sequence). The CDR3 extends over 12 amino acids. CDR3 residues: CSASLGRHEQFF. CDR3 coding DNA: TGCAGTGCTAGTCTAGGTCGGCATGAGCAGTTCTTC.

The V and J genes are TRBV19 and TRBJ2-5; 7 nucleotides match TRBD1. With V trimmed by 1 base and J by 3 bases, 2 bases remained unmatched. The CDR3 is made up of 14 amino acids. Germline V gives CDR1 LNHDA, CDR2 SQIVND (reference sequence). CDR3 protein: CASSIAGQEETQYF. The CDR3, as DNA: TGTGCCAGTAGTATAGCCGGACAGGAAGAGACCCAGTACTTC.

This clonotype was observed many times. The chain couples TRBV7-2 to TRBJ2-7; TRBD2 might be the D (6 bases). CDR1 SGHTA and CDR2 FQGNSA come from the germline V gene. Trimming shortened V by 5 bases and J by 4 bases, and 18 bases separated the two germline ends. This CDR3 is 15 amino acids long. Here the CDR3 DNA reads TGTGCCAGCAGCCCCATCGCTAGCGCGCCTTACGAGCAGTACTTC. This gives the protein CASSPIASAPYEQYF.

The sample holds many counts of this clonotype. This sequence joins TRBV7-8 and TRBJ1-1; TRBD1 matches at 7 bases. Germline V gene data show CDR1 as SGHVS and CDR2 as FQNEAQ. This CDR3 is built from 16 residues. Trimming at V came to 2 bases and at J to 2 bases, leaving 8 bases not matched to a gene. Here the CDR3 DNA reads TGTGCCAGCAGCTTACTGCCGGGACAGACAAACACTGAAGCTTTCTTT. As protein: CASSLLPGQTNTEAFF.

In its sample, this clonotype was seen many times. The rearrangement joins TRBV29-1 to TRBJ2-1; TRBD1 might be the D (5 bases). The CDR3 totals 15 residues. Germline CDR1 SQVTM, CDR2 ANQGSEA. V shed 5 bases and J shed 5 bases, with 19 bases lying between them. This CDR3 reads CSVLYDSRRDNEQFF. CDR3 bases: TGCAGCGTTCTCTACGACAGCCGAAGAGACAATGAGCAGTTCTTC.